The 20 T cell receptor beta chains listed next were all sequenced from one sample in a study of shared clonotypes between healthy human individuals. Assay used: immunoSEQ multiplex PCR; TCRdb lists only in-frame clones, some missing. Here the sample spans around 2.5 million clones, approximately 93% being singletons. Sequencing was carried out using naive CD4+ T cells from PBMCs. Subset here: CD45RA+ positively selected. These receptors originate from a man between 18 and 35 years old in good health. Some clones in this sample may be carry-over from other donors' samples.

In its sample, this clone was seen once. The CDR3 DNA reads TGTGCCAGCAGTGATCAGGGGGCCCCCTACGAGCAGTACTTC. The encoded protein is CASSDQGAPYEQYF. V usage is TRBV2 and J usage is TRBJ2-7; 8 bases map to TRBD1. The CDR3 covers 14 residues. Germline CDR1 reads SNHLY; CDR2 reads FYNNEI. The V and J ends lost 3 bases and 2 bases, in that order; junction bases with no gene match: 3.

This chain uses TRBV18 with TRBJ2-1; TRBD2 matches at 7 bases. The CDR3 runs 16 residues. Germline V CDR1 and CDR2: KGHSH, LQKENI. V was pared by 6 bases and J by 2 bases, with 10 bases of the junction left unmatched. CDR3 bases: TGTGCCAGCTCTCCGCCGCGGGAGAGGACCTACAATGAGCAGTTCTTC. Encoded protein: CASSPPRERTYNEQFF. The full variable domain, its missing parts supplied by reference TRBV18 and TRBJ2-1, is NAGVMQNPRHLVRRRGQEARLRCSPMKGHSHVYWYRQLPEEGLKFMVYLQKENIIDESGMPKERFSAEFPKEGPSILRIQQVVRGDSAAYFCASSPPRERTYNEQFFGPGTRLTVL.

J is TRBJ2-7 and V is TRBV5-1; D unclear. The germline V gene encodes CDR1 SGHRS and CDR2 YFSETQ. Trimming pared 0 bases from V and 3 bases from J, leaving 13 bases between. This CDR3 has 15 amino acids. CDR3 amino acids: CASSLGSQVDYEQYF. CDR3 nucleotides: TGCGCCAGCAGCTTGGGTTCCCAGGTTGACTACGAGCAGTACTTC.

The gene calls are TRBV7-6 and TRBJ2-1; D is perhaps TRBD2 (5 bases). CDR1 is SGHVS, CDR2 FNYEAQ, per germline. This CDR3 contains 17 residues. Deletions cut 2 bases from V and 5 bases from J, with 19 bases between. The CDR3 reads CASSLLPAVPGDNEQFF. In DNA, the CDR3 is TGTGCCAGCAGCTTACTCCCAGCGGTCCCCGGGGACAATGAGCAGTTCTTC. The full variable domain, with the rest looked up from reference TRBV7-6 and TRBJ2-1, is GAGVSQSPRYKVTKRGQDVALRCDPISGHVSLYWYRQALGQGPEFLTYFNYEAQQDKSGLPNDRFSAERPEGSISTLTIQRTEQRDSAMYRCASSLLPAVPGDNEQFFGPGTRLTVL.

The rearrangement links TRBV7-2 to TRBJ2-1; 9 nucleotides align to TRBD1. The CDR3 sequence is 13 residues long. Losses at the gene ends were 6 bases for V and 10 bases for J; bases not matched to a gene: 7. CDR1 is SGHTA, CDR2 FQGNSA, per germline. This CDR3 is CASRGRTGAEQFF. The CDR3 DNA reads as TGTGCCAGCAGGGGCAGGACAGGGGCAGAGCAGTTCTTC.

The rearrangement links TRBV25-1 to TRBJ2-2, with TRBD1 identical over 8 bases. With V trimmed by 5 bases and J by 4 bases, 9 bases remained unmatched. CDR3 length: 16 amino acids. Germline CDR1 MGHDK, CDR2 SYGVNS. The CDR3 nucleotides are TGTGCCAGCAGTCCACCCGGGACAGGAGGCACCGGGGAGCTGTTTTTT. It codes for CASSPPGTGGTGELFF.

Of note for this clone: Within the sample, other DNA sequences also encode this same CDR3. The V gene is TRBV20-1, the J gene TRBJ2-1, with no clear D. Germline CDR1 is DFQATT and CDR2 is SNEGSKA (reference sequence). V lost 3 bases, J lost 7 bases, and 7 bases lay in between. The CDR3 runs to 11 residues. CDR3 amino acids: CSASQANEQFF. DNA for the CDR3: TGCAGTGCTAGTCAAGCAAATGAGCAGTTCTTC.

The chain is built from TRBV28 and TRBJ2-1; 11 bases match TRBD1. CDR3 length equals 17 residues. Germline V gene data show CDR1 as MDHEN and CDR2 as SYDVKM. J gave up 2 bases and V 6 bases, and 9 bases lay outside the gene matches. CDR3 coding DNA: TGTGCCAGCAGACCGGGACAGGGGGAAAGGGCCTACAATGAGCAGTTCTTC. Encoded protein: CASRPGQGERAYNEQFF. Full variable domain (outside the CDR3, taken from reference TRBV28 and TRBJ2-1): DVKVTQSSRYLVKRTGEKVFLECVQDMDHENMFWYRQDPGLGLRLIYFSYDVKMKEKGDIPEGYSVSREKKERFSLILESASTNQTSMYLCASRPGQGERAYNEQFFGPGTRLTVL.

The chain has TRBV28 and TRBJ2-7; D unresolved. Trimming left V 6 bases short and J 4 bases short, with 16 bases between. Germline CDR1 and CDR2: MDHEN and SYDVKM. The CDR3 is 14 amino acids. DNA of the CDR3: TGTGCCAGCAGCCCCCAGGCCTTCCTATACGAGCAGTACTTC. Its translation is CASSPQAFLYEQYF.

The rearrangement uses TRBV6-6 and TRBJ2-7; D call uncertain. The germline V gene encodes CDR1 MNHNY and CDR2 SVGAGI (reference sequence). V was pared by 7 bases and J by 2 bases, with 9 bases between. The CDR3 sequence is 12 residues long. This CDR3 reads CASNQPAYEQYF. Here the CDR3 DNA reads TGTGCCAGCAACCAACCTGCCTACGAGCAGTACTTC.

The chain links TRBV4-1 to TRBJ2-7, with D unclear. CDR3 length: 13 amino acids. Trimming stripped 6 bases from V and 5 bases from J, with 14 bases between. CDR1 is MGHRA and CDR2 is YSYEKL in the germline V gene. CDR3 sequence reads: CASSRNPLDEQYF. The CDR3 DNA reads TGCGCCAGCAGTCGAAACCCCCTAGACGAGCAGTACTTC.

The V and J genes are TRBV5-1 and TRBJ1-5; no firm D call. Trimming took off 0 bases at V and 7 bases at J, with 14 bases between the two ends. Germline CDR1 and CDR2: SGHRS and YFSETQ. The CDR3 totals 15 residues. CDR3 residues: CASSLDAPSEQPQHF. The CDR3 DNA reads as TGCGCCAGCAGCTTGGACGCGCCCTCGGAACAGCCCCAGCATTTT.

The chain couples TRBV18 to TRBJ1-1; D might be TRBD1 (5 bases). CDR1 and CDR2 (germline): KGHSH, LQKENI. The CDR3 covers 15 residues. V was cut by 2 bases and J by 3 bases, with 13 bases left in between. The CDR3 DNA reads TGTGCCAGCTCACCAGTCAGGGTATCGGACACTGAAGCTTTCTTT. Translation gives CASSPVRVSDTEAFF.

CDR3 sequence: CASRQGQVYGYTF. The CDR3 DNA sequence: TGTGCCAGCAGGCAGGGACAGGTCTATGGCTACACCTTC. The chain couples TRBV5-6 to TRBJ1-2, with 8 bases aligning to TRBD1. This CDR3 contains 13 residues. J was trimmed by 4 bases and V by 5 bases; bases with no gene match: 4. Per the germline V gene, CDR1 is SGHDT and CDR2 is YYEEEE.

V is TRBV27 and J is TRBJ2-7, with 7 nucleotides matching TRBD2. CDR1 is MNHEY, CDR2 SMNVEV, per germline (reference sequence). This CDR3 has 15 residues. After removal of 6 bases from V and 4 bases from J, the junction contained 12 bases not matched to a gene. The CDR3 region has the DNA TGTGCCAGCAGATCCGAGCGGGACCAGGCGTACGAGCAGTACTTC. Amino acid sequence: CASRSERDQAYEQYF.

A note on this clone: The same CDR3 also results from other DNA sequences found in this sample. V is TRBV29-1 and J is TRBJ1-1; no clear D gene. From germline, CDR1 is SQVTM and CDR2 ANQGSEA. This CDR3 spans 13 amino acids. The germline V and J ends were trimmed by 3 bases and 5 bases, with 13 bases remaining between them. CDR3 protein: CSVEGNRGTEAFF. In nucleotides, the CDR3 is TGCAGCGTTGAGGGCAACCGTGGGACTGAAGCTTTCTTT.

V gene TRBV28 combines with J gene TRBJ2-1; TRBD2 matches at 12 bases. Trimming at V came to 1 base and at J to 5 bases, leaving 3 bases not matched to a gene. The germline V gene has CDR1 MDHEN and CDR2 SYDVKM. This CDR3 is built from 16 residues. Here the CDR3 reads CASSLSRLAGDNEQFF. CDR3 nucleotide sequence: TGTGCCAGCAGTTTATCCCGACTAGCGGGGGACAATGAGCAGTTCTTC. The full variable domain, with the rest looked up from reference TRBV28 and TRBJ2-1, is DVKVTQSSRYLVKRTGEKVFLECVQDMDHENMFWYRQDPGLGLRLIYFSYDVKMKEKGDIPEGYSVSREKKERFSLILESASTNQTSMYLCASSLSRLAGDNEQFFGPGTRLTVL.

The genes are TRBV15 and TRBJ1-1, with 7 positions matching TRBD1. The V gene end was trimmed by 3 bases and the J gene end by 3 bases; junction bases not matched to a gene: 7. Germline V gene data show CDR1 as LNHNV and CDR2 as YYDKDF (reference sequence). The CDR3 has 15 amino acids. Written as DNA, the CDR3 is TGTGCCACCAGCAGGGGCCCCAGGGGGTACACTGAAGCTTTCTTT. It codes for CATSRGPRGYTEAFF.

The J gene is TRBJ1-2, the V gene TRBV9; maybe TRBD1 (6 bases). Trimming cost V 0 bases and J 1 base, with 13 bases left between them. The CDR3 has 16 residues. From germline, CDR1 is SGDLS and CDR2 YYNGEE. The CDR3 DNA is TGTGCCAGCAGCGTAGAGGGGGGCAGGGATAACTATGGCTACACCTTC. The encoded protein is CASSVEGGRDNYGYTF.

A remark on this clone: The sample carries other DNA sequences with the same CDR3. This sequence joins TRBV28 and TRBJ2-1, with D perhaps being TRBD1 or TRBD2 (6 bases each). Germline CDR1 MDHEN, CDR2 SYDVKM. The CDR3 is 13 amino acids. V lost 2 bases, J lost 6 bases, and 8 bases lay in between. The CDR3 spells CASSLRGRNEQFF. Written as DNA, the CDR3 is TGTGCCAGCAGTTTACGGGGGCGCAATGAGCAGTTCTTC.